One TCR beta chain is described in this entry. Library preparation (for TCRbeta) was performed with unique molecular identifiers. TCRdb processed the PCR reads anew with MiXCR; each CDR3 protein has one entry. The sample includes about 610,000 distinct CDR3 sequences, roughly a tenth of them seen just once. Germline V gives CDR1 SEHNR, CDR2 FQNEAQ (reference sequence). The trim removed 5 bases at V and 9 bases at J, leaving 14 bases unmatched. This CDR3 contains 16 residues. This sample was taken from a study of T-cell reconstitution after alpha-beta-depleted transplantation in children. The source was PBMCs from the stem cell graft donor, collected from the stem cell graft. The genes are TRBV7-9 and TRBJ1-5, with 9 nucleotides matching TRBD1. This TCR was sampled from a human donor who donated a stem cell graft to a child with acute myeloid leukemia. The CDR3 here is CASSISAGTGPRPQHF. CDR3 in DNA: TGTGCCAGCAGCATTAGTGCAGGGACAGGGCCTCGGCCCCAGCATTTT.